These 27 T cell receptor beta chains were sequenced from one sample in a study of T cell repertoires in cytomegalovirus infection. TCRdb redid the calling of the reads with MiXCR, one entry per CDR3 protein. The sample carries 200,000 to 250,000 distinct CDR3 sequences, around 35% recorded once. Antigen specificity for these receptors is unknown. Specimen: CD8+ T cells from cultured PBMCs, collected from culture after CMV antigen stimulation. The receptors derive from a human donor in good health (CMV status not recorded). Some clones in this sample may be carry-over from other donors' samples.

The V call is TRBV2, the J call TRBJ2-2; D is undetermined. The germline V gene has CDR1 SNHLY and CDR2 FYNNEI. This CDR3 has 15 residues. Trimming took off 4 bases at V and 4 bases at J, with 13 bases between the two ends. The CDR3 here is CASSGPSRGTGELFF. The DNA for the CDR3 is TGTGCCAGCAGTGGGCCTTCTAGAGGCACCGGGGAGCTGTTTTTT.

The chain combines TRBV12-3 or TRBV12-4 with TRBJ2-1; tentative D call: TRBD2 (6 bases). The CDR3 is 15 amino acids. The V and J ends lost 1 base and 4 bases respectively, with 11 bases between them. The CDR3 protein is CASSLDLARYNEQFF. The CDR3 nucleotides read TGTGCCAGCAGTTTAGATCTAGCGCGGTACAATGAGCAGTTCTTC.

Comment on this clonotype: This is likely a read error, given that the CDR3 carries no conserved phenylalanine or tryptophan at its end. J is TRBJ2-1 and V is TRBV7-2; 8 bases are shared with TRBD2. Germline assignment: CDR1 SGHTA and CDR2 FQGNSA. With 7 bases clipped from V and 4 bases from J, the junction kept 18 bases outside the gene matches. This CDR3 is built from 18 residues. The CDR3, as DNA: TGTGCCAGCACCCTTTTGGCGGGAGGCCCAATCGGTTACAATGAGCAGTTCTCC. Translated, it gives CASTLLAGGPIGYNEQFS.

The CDR3 is CASSASASGGYYNEQFF. CDR3 sequence (DNA): TGTGCCAGCAGTGCGTCGGCTAGCGGGGGTTATTACAATGAGCAGTTCTTC. The chain uses TRBV2 and TRBJ2-1; TRBD2 agrees at 10 bases. The CDR3 is 17 residues long. The trim removed 4 bases at V and 4 bases at J, leaving 10 bases unmatched. Germline loops: CDR1 SNHLY, CDR2 FYNNEI.

Note on this clonotype: The conserved final phenylalanine or tryptophan is absent from the CDR3, which likely points to a read error. The chain couples TRBV12-3 or TRBV12-4 to TRBJ2-7; the match to TRBD2 covers 11 bases. The CDR3 loop spans 16 amino acids. J was trimmed by 3 bases and V by 4 bases; bases with no gene match: 8. For the CDR3, the DNA is TGTGCCAGCAGTTCTGACCGGACTAGCGGGCACTACGAGCAGTACTAC. Protein: CASSSDRTSGHYEQYY.

CDR3 residues: CASSKPGPGGSPLHF. CDR3 sequence (DNA): TGTGCCAGCAGCAAACCGGGCCCCGGGGGTTCACCCCTCCACTTT. This chain links TRBV7-4 with TRBJ1-6, with D possibly TRBD1 on 5 matching bases. Germline V CDR1 and CDR2: SGHVT, SQSDAQ. This CDR3 spans 15 amino acids. Trimming took off 5 bases at V and 9 bases at J, with 17 bases between the two ends.

The rearrangement links TRBV2 to TRBJ1-5; D gene ambiguous. The V and J ends lost 9 bases and 3 bases respectively, with 12 bases between them. The CDR3 is 13 residues long. In germline, CDR1 is SNHLY, CDR2 FYNNEI. The CDR3 coding sequence is TGTGCCAGTTCGGGCAGGCCCAATCAGCCCCAGCATTTT. Protein: CASSGRPNQPQHF.

Many counts were recorded for this clonotype. V is TRBV7-2 and J is TRBJ2-1; D gene unclear. The CDR3 spans 17 residues. CDR1 and CDR2 (germline): SGHTA, FQGNSA. Trimming left V 5 bases short and J 5 bases short, with 22 bases between. In nucleotides, the CDR3 is TGTGCCAGCAGCCCCCCCCCAATGGTCACCTTGAACAATGAGCAGTTCTTC. Its protein product is CASSPPPMVTLNNEQFF.

The table lists this clonotype with many counts. The V call is TRBV20-1, the J call TRBJ1-5; 8 nucleotides match TRBD1. The V segment lost 2 bases and the J segment 0 bases; nucleotides outside the gene matches: 3. CDR3 length: 15 amino acids. Germline lookup yields CDR1 DFQATT and CDR2 SNEGSKA (reference sequence). Here the CDR3 DNA reads TGCAGTGCTAGATCGGACAGGGTTAGCAATCAGCCCCAGCATTTT. It yields the protein CSARSDRVSNQPQHF.

This clonotype was detected many times. The chain recombines TRBV7-8 with TRBJ2-2; D remains ambiguous. This CDR3 spans 18 amino acids. Germline lookup yields CDR1 SGHVS and CDR2 FQNEAQ. V lost 5 bases to trimming and J lost 4 bases, with 23 bases between them. CDR3: CASSPTIPGELSTGELFF. The CDR3 DNA sequence: TGTGCCAGCAGCCCCACGATCCCCGGTGAACTGAGCACCGGGGAGCTGTTTTTT.

The gene calls are TRBV28 and TRBJ2-2; D unclear. This CDR3 contains 14 residues. Trimming cost V 7 bases and J 5 bases, with 14 bases left between them. Germline V gene lookup returns CDR1 MDHEN and CDR2 SYDVKM. The CDR3 sequence is CASKHPLRTGELFF. CDR3 nucleotides: TGTGCCAGCAAACATCCCCTGCGAACCGGGGAGCTGTTTTTT.

A few counts support this clonotype. The V call is TRBV7-4, the J call TRBJ2-2, with a weak D call TRBD1 (6 bases). V was pared by 6 bases and J by 4 bases, with 12 bases between. The germline V gene has CDR1 SGHVT and CDR2 SQSDAQ. CDR3 length equals 14 residues. The CDR3 nucleotides read TGTGCCAGCAGGCTCCCAGGGGTCACCGGGGAGCTGTTTTTT. Amino acids: CASRLPGVTGELFF.

The V and J genes are TRBV4-1 and TRBJ2-7, with D possibly TRBD1 on 5 matching bases. The germline V and J ends were trimmed by 4 bases and 2 bases, with 12 bases remaining between them. Germline V gives CDR1 MGHRA, CDR2 YSYEKL. The CDR3 runs 14 residues. The CDR3 spells CASSLVDSTYEQYF. The CDR3 DNA reads as TGCGCCAGCAGCCTTGTTGACAGTACCTACGAGCAGTACTTC.

The chain combines TRBV27 with TRBJ1-2; weak D call: TRBD1 (5 bases). The CDR3 contains 14 residues. V shed 4 bases and J shed 8 bases, with 17 bases lying between them. Looked up from germline, CDR1 is MNHEY and CDR2 is SMNVEV (reference sequence). CDR3 amino acids: CASSSPGLPSGYTF. CDR3 sequence (DNA): TGTGCCAGCAGTTCCCCGGGACTGCCGTCCGGCTACACCTTC.

The V and J genes are TRBV11-3 and TRBJ1-1; no reliable D call. This CDR3 has 14 amino acids. V was shortened by 3 bases and J by 0 bases, with 8 bases between the two germline ends. The germline V gene encodes CDR1 SGHNT and CDR2 YENEEA. CDR3 in amino acids: CASSLNALNTEAFF. In nucleotides, the CDR3 is TGTGCCAGCAGCTTGAACGCTTTGAACACTGAAGCTTTCTTT.

The rearrangement joins TRBV27 to TRBJ1-3, with TRBD1 matching 9 bases. The CDR3 is 16 amino acids. With V trimmed by 6 bases and J by 4 bases, 10 bases remained unmatched. CDR1 and CDR2 (germline): MNHEY, SMNVEV (reference sequence). The CDR3 sequence: CASRQLQGASGNTIYF. CDR3 bases: TGTGCCAGCAGACAGCTACAGGGGGCCTCGGGAAACACCATATATTTT.

V usage is TRBV10-2 and J usage is TRBJ2-3, with TRBD1 matching 10 bases. This CDR3 spans 20 amino acids. The ends lost 4 bases at V and 0 bases at J; junction bases unmatched: 16. Germline V CDR1 and CDR2: WSHSY, SAAADI. As DNA, the CDR3 is TGCGCCAGCAGTGTGACCGGGACAGGGGCACTACTAACTAGCACAGATACGCAGTATTTT. Amino acids: CASSVTGTGALLTSTDTQYF.

The chain is built from TRBV29-1 and TRBJ2-3; D assignment may be TRBD1 or TRBD2 (7 bases each). CDR3 length: 13 amino acids. The germline gives CDR1 SQVTM, CDR2 ANQGSEA. V lost 8 bases, J lost 7 bases, and 19 bases lay in between. The CDR3 bases are TGCAGCCATCCAGGGGGGGGGCCAAATACGCAGTATTTT. This gives the protein CSHPGGGPNTQYF.

This clonotype was recorded a few times. The chain uses TRBV24-1 and TRBJ2-1, with 7 positions matching TRBD1. The germline V gene encodes CDR1 KGHDR and CDR2 SFDVKD. The CDR3 covers 18 residues. The V and J ends lost 4 bases and 4 bases, in that order; junction bases with no gene match: 15. The CDR3, as DNA: TGTGCCACCAGTGAACCCTTAATCCGGGACAGTACTTACAATGAGCAGTTCTTC. This gives the protein CATSEPLIRDSTYNEQFF.

The chain uses TRBV24-1 and TRBJ2-2; D may be TRBD1 (5 bases). V lost 0 bases, J lost 7 bases, and 11 bases lay in between. The CDR3 runs to 15 residues. Germline V CDR1 and CDR2: KGHDR, SFDVKD. Here the CDR3 reads CATSDLPGSDGELFF. In DNA form, the CDR3 reads TGTGCCACCAGTGATTTGCCAGGGTCCGACGGGGAGCTGTTTTTT.

This chain uses TRBV6-5 with TRBJ1-1; D perhaps matches TRBD1 (5 bases). CDR1 and CDR2 from the germline V gene are MNHEY and SVGAGI. This CDR3 is 13 amino acids long. V dropped 3 bases and J dropped 7 bases, with 12 bases sitting between them. CDR3 residues: CASSYGSGDEAFF. CDR3 bases: TGTGCCAGCAGTTATGGGTCGGGGGATGAAGCTTTCTTT.

This clonotype has just a few counts. The chain joins TRBV10-2 to TRBJ2-7; D is ambiguous. V was shortened by 2 bases and J by 0 bases, with 11 bases between the two germline ends. CDR1 is WSHSY and CDR2 is SAAADI in the germline V gene. CDR3 length equals 15 residues. In DNA, the CDR3 is TGCGCCAGCAGTGAGGGGCTCGGGCCCTCCTACGAGCAGTACTTC. Translating gives CASSEGLGPSYEQYF.

V and J are TRBV12-3 or TRBV12-4 and TRBJ1-1; D gene ambiguous. Trimming pared 6 bases from V and 0 bases from J, leaving 11 bases between. CDR3 length: 14 residues. The CDR3 is CASSYDTLNTEAFF. The DNA of the CDR3 is TGTGCCAGCAGCTACGACACGTTGAACACTGAAGCTTTCTTT.

This chain uses TRBV12-3 or TRBV12-4 with TRBJ1-5; 9 nucleotides match TRBD1. Trimming took 5 bases from V and 0 from J; bases not matched to a gene: 8. This CDR3 spans 17 amino acids. Here the CDR3 DNA reads TGTGCCAGCAGTCCCCCGGGACAGGGCTATAGCAATCAGCCCCAGCATTTT. Translation gives CASSPPGQGYSNQPQHF.

This clonotype was detected a few times. The chain links TRBV5-1 to TRBJ2-5, with D uncertain. The CDR3 length is 18 residues. Trimming removed 0 bases from V and 1 base from J, with 19 bases in between. Germline values: CDR1 SGHRS, CDR2 YFSETQ. CDR3 amino acids: CASSLAATRLFSQETQYF. DNA of the CDR3: TGCGCCAGCAGCTTGGCCGCGACAAGGCTTTTTTCCCAAGAGACCCAGTACTTC.

This clonotype was seen only a few times. This chain connects TRBV6-6 to TRBJ1-2, with D perhaps matching TRBD1 (5 bases). There are 14 residues in the CDR3. V shed 2 bases and J shed 7 bases, with 14 bases lying between them. CDR1 is MNHNY, CDR2 SVGAGI, per germline (reference sequence). The CDR3 nucleotides read TGTGCCAGCAGTTACCCGGACAAGGAGACTGGCTACACCTTC. It specifies CASSYPDKETGYTF.

This chain links TRBV2 with TRBJ1-6, with unresolved D. The CDR3 length is 11 residues. Germline V CDR1 and CDR2: SNHLY, FYNNEI. The V end was cut by 6 bases, the J end by 14 bases, with 11 bases between. The CDR3 is CASRLERALHF. The CDR3 nucleotides are TGTGCCAGCAGGTTAGAAAGGGCCCTCCACTTT.